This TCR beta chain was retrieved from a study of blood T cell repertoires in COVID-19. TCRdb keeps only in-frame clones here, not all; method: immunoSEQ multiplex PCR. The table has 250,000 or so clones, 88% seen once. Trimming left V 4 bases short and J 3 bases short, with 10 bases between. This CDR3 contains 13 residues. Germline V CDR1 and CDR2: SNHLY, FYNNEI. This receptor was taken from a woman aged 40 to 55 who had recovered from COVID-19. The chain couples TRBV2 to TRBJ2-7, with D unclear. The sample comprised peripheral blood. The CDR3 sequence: CASSARQNYEQYF. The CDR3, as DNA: TGTGCCAGCAGTGCGCGGCAGAACTACGAGCAGTACTTC.